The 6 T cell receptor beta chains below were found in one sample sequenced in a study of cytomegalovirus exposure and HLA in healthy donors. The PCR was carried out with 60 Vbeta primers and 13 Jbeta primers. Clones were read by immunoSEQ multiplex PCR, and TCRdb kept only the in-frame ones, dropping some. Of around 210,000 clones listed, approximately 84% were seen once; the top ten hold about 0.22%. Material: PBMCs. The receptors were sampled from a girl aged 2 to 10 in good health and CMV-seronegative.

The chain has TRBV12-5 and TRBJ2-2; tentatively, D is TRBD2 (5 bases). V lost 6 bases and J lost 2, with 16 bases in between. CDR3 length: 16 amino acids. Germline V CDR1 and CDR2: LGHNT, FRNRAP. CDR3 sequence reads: CASGQSYPGNTGELFF. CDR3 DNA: TGTGCTAGTGGCCAAAGCTACCCGGGAAACACCGGGGAGCTGTTTTTT.

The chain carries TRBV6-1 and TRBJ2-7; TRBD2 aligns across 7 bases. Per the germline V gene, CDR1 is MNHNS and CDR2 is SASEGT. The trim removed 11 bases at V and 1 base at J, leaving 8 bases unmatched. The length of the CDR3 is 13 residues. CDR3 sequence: CAGWGGGSYEQYF. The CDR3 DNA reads TGTGCCGGATGGGGGGGAGGGTCCTACGAGCAGTACTTC.

CDR3 in amino acids: CASSSPRRGRAGETQYF. Written as DNA, the CDR3 is TGTGCCAGCAGCTCCCCAAGGAGAGGGAGGGCCGGTGAGACCCAGTACTTC. The chain recombines TRBV7-9 with TRBJ2-5, with TRBD2 matching over 7 bases. The CDR3 is 17 amino acids. Germline values: CDR1 SEHNR, CDR2 FQNEAQ (reference sequence). Trimming took 4 bases from V and 5 from J; bases not matched to a gene: 16. Using reference TRBV7-9 and TRBJ2-5 for the parts outside the CDR3, the full variable domain is DTGVSQNPRHKITKRGQNVTFRCDPISEHNRLYWYRQTLGQGPEFLTYFQNEAQLEKSRLLSDRFSAERPKGSFSTLEIQRTEQGDSAMYLCASSSPRRGRAGETQYFGPGTRLLVL.

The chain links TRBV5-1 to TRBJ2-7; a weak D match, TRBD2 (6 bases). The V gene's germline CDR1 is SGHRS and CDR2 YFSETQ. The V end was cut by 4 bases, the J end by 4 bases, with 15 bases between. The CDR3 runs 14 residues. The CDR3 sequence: CASSPPAGRYEQYF. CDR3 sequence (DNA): TGCGCCAGCAGCCCCCCGGCGGGACGGTACGAGCAGTACTTC.

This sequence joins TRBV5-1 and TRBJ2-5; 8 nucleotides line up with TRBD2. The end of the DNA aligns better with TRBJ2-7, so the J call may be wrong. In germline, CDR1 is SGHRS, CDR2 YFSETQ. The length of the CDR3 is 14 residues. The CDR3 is CASSYSGVYYEQYF. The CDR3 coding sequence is TGCGCCAGCAGCTATAGCGGGGTGTACTACGAGCAGTACTTC.

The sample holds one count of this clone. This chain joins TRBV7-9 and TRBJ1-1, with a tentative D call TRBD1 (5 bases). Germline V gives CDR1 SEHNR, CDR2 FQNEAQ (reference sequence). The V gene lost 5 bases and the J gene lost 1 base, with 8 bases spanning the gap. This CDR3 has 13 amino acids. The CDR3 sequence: CASSRTRNTEAFF. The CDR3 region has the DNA TGTGCCAGCAGCCGGACAAGGAACACTGAAGCTTTCTTT.